The entry that follows covers one T cell receptor beta chain sequence. The sample comes from a study of human T cells and chemical hapten exposure. The template was total RNA from unfractionated whole blood. TCRdb re-derived calls from the 5' RACE reads in MiXCR, one entry per CDR3 protein. The table lists approximately 81,000 distinct CDR3 sequences, 7% to 8% of them singletons. CDR3 size: 15 residues. The germline gives CDR1 LGHDT, CDR2 YNNKEL (reference sequence). J gave up 6 bases and V 4 bases, and 5 bases lay outside the gene matches. The rearrangement links TRBV3-1 to TRBJ1-5, with 11 nucleotides matching TRBD1. This TCR came from a male donor in good health. The CDR3 is CASSPPGQGGQPQHF. The CDR3 region has the DNA TGTGCCAGCAGCCCCCCGGGACAGGGGGGTCAGCCCCAGCATTTT.